This TCR beta chain came from a study of Graves' ophthalmopathy and Graves' hyperthyroidism. Amplification of TCR beta CDR3 regions used RNA transcripts. HTBI primers served in a first-round RT-PCR, which a second-round multiplex PCR followed. TCRdb passed the multiplex PCR reads through MiXCR, listing each CDR3 protein once. Of over a million distinct CDR3 sequences in the sample, 35% to 40% were seen once. The sample holds one count of this clonotype. The antigen is unknown. Overall study findings and caveats: Most thyroid-expanded clonotypes exceeding 0.001 frequency were also found in blood.

The receptor comes from an adult man with Graves' hyperthyroidism. Sequenced material: peripheral blood or thyroid tissue (not recorded which).

The CDR3 region is CASSWGYVEQYF. The CDR3 DNA sequence: TGTGCCAGCAGCTGGGGGTATGTGGAGCAGTACTTC. The chain employs TRBV11-1 and TRBJ2-7; perhaps D is TRBD1 or TRBD2 (5 bases each). The CDR3 is 12 amino acids. The V and J ends lost 4 bases and 7 bases respectively, with 11 bases between them. CDR1 SGHAT and CDR2 FQDESV come from the germline V gene (reference sequence).